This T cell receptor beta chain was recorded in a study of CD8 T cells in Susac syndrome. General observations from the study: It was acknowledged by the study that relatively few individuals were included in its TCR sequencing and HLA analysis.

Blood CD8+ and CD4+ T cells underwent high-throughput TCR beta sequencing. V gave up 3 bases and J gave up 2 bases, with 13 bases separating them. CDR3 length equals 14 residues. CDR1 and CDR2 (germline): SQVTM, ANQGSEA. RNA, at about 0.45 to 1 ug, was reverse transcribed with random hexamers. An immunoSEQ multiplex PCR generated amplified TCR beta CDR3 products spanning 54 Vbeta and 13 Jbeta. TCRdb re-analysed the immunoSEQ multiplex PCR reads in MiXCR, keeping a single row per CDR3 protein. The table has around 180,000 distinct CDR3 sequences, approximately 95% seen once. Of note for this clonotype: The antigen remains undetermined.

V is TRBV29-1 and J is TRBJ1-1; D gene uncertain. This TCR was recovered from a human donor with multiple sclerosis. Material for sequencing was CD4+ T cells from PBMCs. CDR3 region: CSVEGGRINTEAFF. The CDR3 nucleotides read TGCAGCGTTGAGGGAGGCAGAATAAACACTGAAGCTTTCTTT.